This T cell receptor beta chain was profiled in a study of CD8+CD57+ T cells in acquired aplastic anemia. Genomic DNA templated the TCR beta VDJ and CDR3 profiling. Each CDR3 protein is one row after TCRdb ran MiXCR on the reads. The table has roughly 250,000 distinct CDR3 sequences, roughly 82% seen once. Sequencing was done on patients that had shown CD8+CD57+ cell expansion by flow cytometry. This CDR3 has 11 amino acids. Trimming shortened V by 6 bases and J by 9 bases, and 11 bases separated the two germline ends. The chain uses TRBV12-3 or TRBV12-4 and TRBJ2-5, with a weak D call TRBD2 (6 bases). Sequenced sample: sorted CD4+, CD8+, or CD8+CD57+ T cells (not recorded which) from PBMCs. The receptor comes from a human donor with aplastic anemia. The DNA for the CDR3 is TGTGCCAGCAGGAAGGAGGGGCCCCAGTACTTC. Translation gives CASRKEGPQYF.